The TCR beta chain described here comes from a study of T cell responses to AZD1222 COVID-19 vaccine. About the study: Pooling was applied to second doses at about 4 or about 12 weeks.

The assay was immunoSEQ multiplex PCR, and TCRdb's table has in-frame clones only and misses some. The table shows tens of thousands of clones, with 89% occurring only once. The V gene end was trimmed by 7 bases and the J gene end by 4 bases; junction bases not matched to a gene: 10. The CDR3 contains 14 residues. Germline lookup yields CDR1 MNHEY and CDR2 SVGAGI. The sequenced sample was peripheral blood, obtained on day 0 of AZD1222 vaccination. This sequence joins TRBV6-5 and TRBJ2-7, with TRBD1 matching 7 bases. The receptor was isolated from an adult in good health. CDR3 region: CASTFQPGQYEQYF. For the CDR3, the DNA is TGTGCCAGCACCTTCCAACCGGGACAGTACGAGCAGTACTTC.